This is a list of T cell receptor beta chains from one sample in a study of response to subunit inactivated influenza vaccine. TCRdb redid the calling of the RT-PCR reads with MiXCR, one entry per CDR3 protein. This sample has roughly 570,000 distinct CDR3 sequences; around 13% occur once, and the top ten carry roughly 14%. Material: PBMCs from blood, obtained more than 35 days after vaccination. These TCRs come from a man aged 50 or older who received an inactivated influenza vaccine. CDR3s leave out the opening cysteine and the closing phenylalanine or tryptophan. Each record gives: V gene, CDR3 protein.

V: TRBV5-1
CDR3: ASSLTAASNEQF

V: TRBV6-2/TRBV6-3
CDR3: ASSFPDIAH

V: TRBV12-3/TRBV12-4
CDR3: ASSSRGAAFEDTQY

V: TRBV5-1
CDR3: ASSLAETYEQY

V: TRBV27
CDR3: ASSQRTGGGGYT

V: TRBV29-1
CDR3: SVMGQGASYEQY

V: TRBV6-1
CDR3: ATFERRSSSGNTIY

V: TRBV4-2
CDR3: ASSQQGTAKNIQY

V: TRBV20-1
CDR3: SAITKRGGRAGELF

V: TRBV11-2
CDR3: ASSLRQQNTGELF

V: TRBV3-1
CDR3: ASSQNRGTGELF

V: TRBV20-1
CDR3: SAPRPGHSFIREKLF

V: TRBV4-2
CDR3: ASSQEVSASGSYEQY

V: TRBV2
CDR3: ASRSQTGGLSYNEQF

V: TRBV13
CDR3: ASSPNRLALEQF

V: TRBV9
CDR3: ASSPSGGTDTQY

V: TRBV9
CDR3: ASSYWQGDTDTQY

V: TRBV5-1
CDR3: ASSLAAGGIRSYEQY

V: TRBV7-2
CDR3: ASSRGLMNTGELF

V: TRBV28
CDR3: ASSSSGGAGVYNEQF

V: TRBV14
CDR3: ASSQVPPVTIYEQY

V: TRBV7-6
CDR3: ASSPAAGGTEAF

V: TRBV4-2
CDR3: ASSQQDGQPQH

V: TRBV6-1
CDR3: ASSVKSYAGSPLTYEQY

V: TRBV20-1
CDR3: SARDVGTGTYEQY

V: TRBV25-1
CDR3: ASSTAGQPQH

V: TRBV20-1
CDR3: SAGTGSVYGYT

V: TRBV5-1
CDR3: ASNPAGTSGGESSYNEQF

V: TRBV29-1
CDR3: SVARGTNQPQH

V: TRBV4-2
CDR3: ASSRARSNQPQH

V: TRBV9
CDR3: ASSGGQGSDMNTEAF